This TCR beta chain came from a study of cytomegalovirus exposure and HLA in healthy donors (TCRdb year 2017). As for the study more broadly: An earlier analysis of roughly 610 of the donors reported around 280 Gb of sequence data and 95 million to 140 million unique TCR beta sequences obtained from about 200 million T cells. An early release that covered more than 550 HLA-typed donors contained around 300 gigabases of sequencing data and roughly 84 million unique TCR sequences. The genetic ancestry cluster associated with self-reported Caucasian donors included around 76% of the roughly 410 genotyped donors. The study aimed to test whether cataloging public T cell receptors could reveal signatures of past pathogen exposure. The study profiled the T cell repertoires of 500 to 800 subjects by immunosequencing and related them to cytomegalovirus serostatus. Besides the first cohort of hundreds of subjects, a separate validation cohort made up of roughly 120 different subjects was used. High-throughput TCR immunosequencing, statistical association of individual TCRs with disease status, and machine learning were combined to predict cytomegalovirus infection status. In a later analysis, previously published TCR beta repertoires from more than 500 donors were re-analyzed and high-resolution HLA genotyping was added so that TCR occurrence patterns could be studied. Rather than drawing on any new phenotypic data, the later analysis identified candidate immune exposures from TCR beta sequences and the way those sequences occurred across donors. An earlier analysis of approximately 580 of the donors used high-throughput TCR beta sequencing to judge whether each TCR beta V gene segment behaved as functional or pseudogenic. Donor age, sex, ethnicity and CMV serostatus were collected together with the repertoire data. A later genetic analysis took genome-wide SNP genotypes for about 65% of the 666 donors and used that subset as a discovery cohort. All discovery cohort repertoires had been generated on a single sequencing platform. HLA typing included class I and class II loci at four-digit resolution. Typing coverage varied by locus: roughly 620-640 donors for A, B, C, DRB1 and DQB1; roughly 560 for DQA1; more than 600 for DPA1; more than 450 for DPB1. Because of strong linkage in the cohort, roughly five DR-DQ haplotypes were treated as single units for association and clustering. On average, roughly 240,000 unique TCR beta nucleotide sequences were sequenced per donor among 350 to 400 genotyped donors of the cohort, with roughly 18% of those sequences being non-productive.

General conclusions and limits of the study: The sequencing pipeline was judged likely to have produced a cluster of highly shared sequence variants as a technical artifact. This cohort had only TCR beta chains sequenced, and the lack of alpha or paired-chain data limited which features could be detected. According to a later analysis, most CMV-associated TCR beta chains appeared to be HLA-restricted, and the HLA associations seemed to be driven largely by CMV exposure. When HLA alleles, especially DR and DQ, strongly co-occurred, attributing TCR associations to individual alleles was difficult. A later analysis found that TCR association rates varied across HLA loci, with DRB1 alleles showing the most associated TCRs and HLA-C alleles the fewest. A few of the identified cytomegalovirus-associated TCR beta chains were confirmed in vitro to be specific for cytomegalovirus antigens. A further reported finding was that TCR beta sequences accurately predicted the HLA-A and HLA-B alleles for most subjects in the first cohort. According to a later analysis, parvovirus B19, influenza, CMV and Epstein-Barr virus appeared linked to several top co-occurrence clusters. Because counts were too low, seventeen rarely observed V segments, including chromosome 9 orphons, were left out of the earlier analysis of roughly 600 of the donors. Roughly uniform sequencing depth across donors was assumed in presence/absence analyses, although this assumption may not hold. Most TCR sequences were seen in very few donors, while some public TCRs were found in many individuals. The authors suggested that the approach could potentially be generalized to other disease states and immunological phenotypes. In an earlier analysis of 450 to 750 of the donors, most TCR beta V segments appeared in productive rearrangements about 90% or about 30% of the time, broadly matching IMGT annotations. In the study, roughly 160 TCR beta chains were listed as associated with cytomegalovirus. A later analysis associated around 16,000 TCR beta sequences with specific HLA alleles at a false discovery rate of 0.05. The classifier was reported to diagnose cytomegalovirus status with high specificity and sensitivity in both the original cohort and the validation cohort. For the cohort, immune exposure information was limited to CMV serostatus. Because the 87-base-pair reads could not distinguish some IMGT-functional V segments, including TRBV6-2 and TRBV6-3, those segments were excluded. Linkage disequilibrium might explain the correlated functional status among segregating V segments, but an unknown experimental factor could not be ruled out. A later genetic analysis associated a missense DCLRE1C variant with V-gene and J-gene trimming of TCR beta chains, and an independent cohort replicated the association. HLA typing was unavailable for some donors at each locus, so association tests used only the typed subset. In a later genetic analysis, fewer N-insertions in productive TCRs were reported among donors in an Asian-associated ancestry cluster than the approximately 670-donor mean. In a later analysis, HLA-associated TCR beta chains were found to be more clonally expanded and to have lower generation probabilities than equally common non-associated chains.

The germline ends are 18 bases apart after V is trimmed by 6 bases and J by 4 bases. The cysteine opens and the phenylalanine closes a CDR3 of 14 amino acids. Just the 42-base CDR3 DNA is kept, in frame starting at base 1. CDR1 GTSNPN and CDR2 SVGIG were looked up in the germline V gene (reference sequence). The cohort comprised approximately 700 healthy bone marrow donors. At the time of sampling, every cohort member was nominally healthy, though immune exposures that went unrecorded were likely present. The donor was CMV seropositive and was included in the group of 300 or so seropositive cohort members. Every donor gave a peripheral blood sample, and the peripheral blood mononuclear cells from that sample were used for TCR beta sequencing. The Qiagen DNeasy Blood Extraction Kit was used to extract genomic DNA from the blood cell samples. Library preparation used the immunoSEQ multiplex PCR assay. A mixture of 60 forward primers for TCR Vbeta segments and 13 reverse primers for TCR Jbeta segments was used in the multiplex PCR. The CDR3 region of rearranged TCR beta genes was amplified from genomic DNA with a multiplex PCR assay. Amplified TCR beta libraries were sequenced as 87-base-pair reads on the Illumina HiSeq System. Processing in the source paper ran as follows. A later analysis tallied roughly 76 million unique TCR beta chains across the 650 to 750 repertoires, and around 10 million of those chains were shared by two or more donors. A nearest-neighbor algorithm error-corrected the raw reads and collapsed the reads into unique sequences, merging closely related sequences to remove PCR and sequencing errors. V, D and J gene segments were assigned by aligning CDR3 sequences to IMGT reference sequences. For a sequence to be retained, at least a six-nucleotide match to both a V gene segment and a J gene segment was required. A rearrangement counted as productive if the CDR3 had no stop codons and remained in frame with V and J, and every other rearrangement counted as non-productive. CDR3 was defined according to IMGT convention as the region running from the second conserved V-encoded cysteine to the conserved J-encoded phenylalanine. The earlier analysis of about 590 of the donors excluded sequences that lacked an unambiguous match to a single V gene segment. In an earlier analysis of more than 500 of the donors, a V segment was called functional when productive rearrangements were above 56.7%, and segregating when the standard deviation between donors exceeded 5%. A statistical classification framework was built to diagnose cytomegalovirus status from the catalog of TCR beta chain sequences. In a later analysis, V and J genes were assigned by comparing TCR nucleotide sequences against IMGT/GENE-DB human TR gene sequences. A later analysis assigned CDR3 sequences and most-parsimonious VDJ recombination scenarios with the TCRdist pipeline. In a later analysis, each TCR beta chain was defined by its CDR3 amino acid sequence together with its V-gene family, and reads lacking a unique V-gene family were excluded. As a way to deal with suspected cross-contamination and a sequencing artifact, a later analysis dropped roughly 600 nucleotide sequences that were highly shared and had low generation probability. In a later analysis, a clonal expansion index was calculated for each public chain from normalized within-repertoire ranks of inferred template counts. In a later analysis, generation probabilities were computed using a VDJ recombination model fitted to out-of-frame rearrangements, and the results were checked against IGoR. In a later analysis, TCR-TCR, TCR-HLA and TCR-CMV co-occurrence was scored with hypergeometric tests, and a repertoire-size bias correction was applied to TCR pairs. False discovery rates were estimated in a later analysis by permuting HLA or CMV assignments 20 times. A later analysis grouped co-occurring TCRs with DBSCAN, adding TCRdist sequence similarity when clustering within HLA-allele-positive subsets. For co-occurrence clustering, repertoires with fewer than 30,000 or more than 120,000 public chains were excluded, along with 4 to 6 repertoires with anomalous nucleotide sharing. Sourced from immuneACCESS, this table was stored by TCRdb with only in-frame sequences that have V and J called. A share of the clones is absent; for the studies checked, an unresolved V gene accounts for under half, and the remainder has no known explanation. The V and J calls and clone size were taken over from that table, and D and trimming were inferred from the DNA. The sample table contains 100,000 to 150,000 clones; only one count was recorded for 77% of them. The ten largest clones capture roughly 13% of the sample.

Regarding this clone: The specificity of this receptor is unknown. There are no base qualities to consult, and no much larger clone falls within one base.

The sample consisted of PBMCs. The sequence links TRBV30 to TRBJ2-5; possibly the D gene is TRBD2, per 6 matching bases. The sequence was obtained from a middle-aged woman in good health and CMV-seropositive. The CDR3 region: CACPSRTGLETQYF. The DNA is as follows: TGTGCCTGTCCATCTAGGACGGGACTAGAGACCCAGTACTTC.